The clone carrying this T cell receptor beta chain came up a few times. Germline CDR1 and CDR2: SQVTM and ANQGSEA. Trimming removed 5 bases from V and 2 bases from J, with 16 bases in between. CDR3 length: 14 residues. Constant-region reverse primers amplified full-length variable regions, followed by semi-nested Nested Universal Primer A PCR. MiXCR was run by TCRdb on the 5' RACE reads, yielding one entry per CDR3 protein. The data show more than 7,000 distinct CDR3 sequences, 35% to 45% seen once. CD4+CD45RO+CD25- cells were isolated as memory CD4+ T cells. The receptor was isolated from a female donor with breast cancer. The genes are TRBV29-1 and TRBJ2-7, with unresolved D. Sample: memory CD4+ T cells sorted from blood. As for subset: memory CD4+ T cells, CD4+CD45RO+CD25-. The CDR3 DNA reads as TGCAGCGTTCAGAGGACCGCCATAGCCTACGAGCAGTACTTC. Translating gives CSVQRTAIAYEQYF.